The rows below give T cell receptor beta chains drawn from one sample of a study of siplizumab effects on memory and regulatory T cells. Generated by immunoSEQ multiplex PCR, the TCRdb table keeps only in-frame clones and is missing some. This sample carries 17,000 or so clones, roughly 49% of them seen once, and the ten largest clones take 4.9%. These receptors have no identified antigens. The source material was CFSE-low (dividing) CD4+ T cells sorted from an allogeneic mixed lymphocyte reaction. The receptors here all came from a human donor in good health; the cells came from an allogeneic mixed lymphocyte reaction. The CDR3 runs from the conserved cysteine through the conserved F or W. D genes are given only for firm matches. Size tells how often a clone was seen (once, few, many) or the class of an expanded clone, and some rows leave it out.

V	size	D	J	CDR3	DNA
TRBV27	medium-sized	-	TRBJ2-7	CASKVWGAYEQYF	TGTGCCAGCAAGGTTTGGGGGGCCTACGAGCAGTACTTC
TRBV7-2	-	-	TRBJ2-5	CASSRTEGTQYF	TGTGCCAGCAGCCGGACCGAGGGGACCCAGTACTTC
TRBV7-6	medium-sized	-	TRBJ1-5	CASSSAGRNQPQHF	TGTGCCAGCAGCTCAGCAGGGAGGAATCAGCCCCAGCATTTT
TRBV28	few	TRBD2	TRBJ2-3	CASSRGGGTDTQYF	TGTGCCAGCAGTCGCGGGGGAGGCACAGATACGCAGTATTTT
TRBV6-5	-	-	TRBJ1-6	CASSPQDGYNSPLHF	TGTGCCAGCAGTCCACAGGACGGCTATAATTCACCCCTCCACTTT
TRBV12-5	few	-	TRBJ2-3	CASGVADTQYF	TGTGCTAGTGGTGTCGCAGATACGCAGTATTTT
TRBV6-1	-	-	TRBJ2-3	CAISDFTLRTDTQYF	TGTGCCATCAGTGACTTTACCCTGCGCACAGATACGCAGTATTTT
TRBV6-4	-	-	TRBJ2-2	CASRQLASTGELFF	TGTGCCAGCCGACAACTAGCCAGCACCGGGGAGCTGTTTTTT
TRBV18	-	-	TRBJ1-5	CASSPIPGQPQHF	TGTGCCAGCTCACCAATACCGGGTCAGCCCCAGCATTTT
TRBV18	few	-	TRBJ1-2	CASSPDSRGYTF	TGTGCCAGCTCACCGGACAGCCGGGGCTACACCTTC
TRBV6-6	-	-	TRBJ1-2	CASRAGIYGYTF	TGTGCCAGCAGGGCCGGGATCTATGGCTACACCTTC
TRBV6-6	-	-	TRBJ1-1	CASTRPGAATEAFF	TGTGCCAGCACTCGGCCGGGGGCCGCTACTGAAGCTTTCTTT
TRBV4-2	-	-	TRBJ2-3	CASSQELTDTQYF	TGTGCCAGCAGCCAGGAACTGACAGATACGCAGTATTTT
TRBV5-1	-	-	TRBJ1-1	CASRAGPSNTEAFF	TGCGCCAGCAGAGCCGGGCCCTCGAACACTGAAGCTTTCTTT
TRBV14	-	-	TRBJ2-2	CASSPLRLDTGELFF	TGTGCCAGCAGCCCCCTAAGGTTGGACACCGGGGAGCTGTTTTTT
TRBV28	-	TRBD1	TRBJ1-1	CASGRGLGETEAFF	TGTGCCAGCGGCAGGGGGTTAGGGGAAACTGAAGCTTTCTTT
TRBV11-2	-	-	TRBJ2-7	CASSSTRSYEQYF	TGTGCCAGCAGCTCTACCCGCTCCTACGAGCAGTACTTC
TRBV6-4	once	-	TRBJ2-7	CASSRGTGSSYEQYF	TGTGCCAGCAGTAGGGGGACTGGGAGCTCCTACGAGCAGTACTTC
TRBV27	few	TRBD1	TRBJ1-1	CASSLRTGDSLNTEAFF	TGTGCCAGCAGTTTAAGGACAGGCGACTCACTTAACACTGAAGCTTTCTTT
TRBV29-1	few	-	TRBJ2-5	CSVDRGGETQYF	TGCAGCGTTGACAGGGGGGGGGAGACCCAGTACTTC
TRBV5-1	-	TRBD1	TRBJ1-1	CASSSAPDRDTEAFF	TGCGCCAGCAGCTCGGCACCGGACAGGGACACTGAAGCTTTCTTT
TRBV6-5	-	-	TRBJ1-2	CASSYSGDYGYTF	TGTGCCAGCAGTTACTCGGGAGACTATGGCTACACCTTC
TRBV2	few	TRBD1	TRBJ1-5	CASSRTGGNQPQHF	TGTGCCAGCAGCCGGACAGGGGGAAATCAGCCCCAGCATTTT
TRBV10-3	-	TRBD2	TRBJ2-5	CATNGLAGSQETQYF	TGTGCCACCAACGGACTAGCGGGGTCACAAGAGACCCAGTACTTC
TRBV27	-	-	TRBJ1-1	CASSPQPEAVTEAFF	TGTGCCAGCAGTCCACAGCCAGAAGCCGTCACTGAAGCTTTCTTT
TRBV4-3	-	-	TRBJ2-3	CASSQARFTDTQYF	TGCGCCAGCAGCCAAGCTAGGTTCACAGATACGCAGTATTTT